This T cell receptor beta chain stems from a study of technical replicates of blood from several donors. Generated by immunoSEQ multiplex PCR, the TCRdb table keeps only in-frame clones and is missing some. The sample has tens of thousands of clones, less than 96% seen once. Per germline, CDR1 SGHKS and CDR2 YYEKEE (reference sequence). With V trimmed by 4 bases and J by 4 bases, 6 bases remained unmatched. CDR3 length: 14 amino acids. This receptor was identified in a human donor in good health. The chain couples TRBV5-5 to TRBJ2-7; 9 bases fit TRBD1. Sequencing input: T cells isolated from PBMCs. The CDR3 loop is CASSPQTGGYEQYF. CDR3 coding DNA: TGTGCCAGCAGCCCTCAGACAGGGGGGTACGAGCAGTACTTC.